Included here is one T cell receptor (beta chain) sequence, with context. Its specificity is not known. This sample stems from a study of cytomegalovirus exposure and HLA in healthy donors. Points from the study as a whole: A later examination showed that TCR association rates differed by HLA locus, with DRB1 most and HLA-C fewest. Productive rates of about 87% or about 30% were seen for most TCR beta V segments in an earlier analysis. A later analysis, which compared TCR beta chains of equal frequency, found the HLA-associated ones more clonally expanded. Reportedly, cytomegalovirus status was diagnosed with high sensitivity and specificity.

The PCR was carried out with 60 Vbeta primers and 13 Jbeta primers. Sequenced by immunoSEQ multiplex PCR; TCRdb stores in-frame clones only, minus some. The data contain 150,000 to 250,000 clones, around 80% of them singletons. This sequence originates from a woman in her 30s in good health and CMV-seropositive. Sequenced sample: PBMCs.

CDR3 coding DNA: TGTGCCAGCAGTTCACCTATTGGGGCAGTGGATTCCTACGAGCAGTACTTC. Its protein product is CASSSPIGAVDSYEQYF. This rearrangement joins TRBV7-9 to TRBJ2-7; D possibly corresponds to TRBD1 (5 bases). Germline loops: CDR1 SEHNR, CDR2 FQNEAQ (reference sequence). V shed 6 bases and J shed 1 base, with 22 bases lying between them. The CDR3 is 17 amino acids. The entire variable domain, with the rest obtained from reference TRBV7-9 and TRBJ2-7, is as follows: DTGVSQNPRHKITKRGQNVTFRCDPISEHNRLYWYRQTLGQGPEFLTYFQNEAQLEKSRLLSDRFSAERPKGSFSTLEIQRTEQGDSAMYLCASSSPIGAVDSYEQYFGPGTRLTVT.